The 32 T cell receptor beta chains given below trace back to one sample, sequenced in a study of blood T cell repertoires in COVID-19. TCRdb keeps only in-frame clones here, not all; method: immunoSEQ multiplex PCR. This sample carries under 150,000 clones, 81% of them seen once, and the ten largest clones take approximately 8.7%. Sample: peripheral blood. These receptor sequences come from a woman aged 60-70 years with active or convalescent COVID-19.

The genes are TRBV5-5 and TRBJ1-6, with a possible D match to TRBD1 (6 bases). The CDR3 runs 12 residues. Per germline, CDR1 SGHKS and CDR2 YYEKEE (reference sequence). V gave up 8 bases and J gave up 4 bases, with 7 bases separating them. CDR3 residues: CASGQYNSPLHF. The CDR3 coding sequence is TGTGCCAGTGGACAGTATAATTCACCCCTCCACTTT.

This clone was detected only once. J is TRBJ2-1 and V is TRBV28; 7 bases map to TRBD1. The germline CDR1 and CDR2 sequences are MDHEN and SYDVKM. The V and J ends lost 9 bases and 7 bases, in that order; junction bases with no gene match: 6. The CDR3 has 12 amino acids. CDR3 region: CASKDRVNEQFF. The CDR3 DNA sequence: TGTGCCAGTAAAGACAGGGTTAATGAGCAGTTCTTC.

This clone was detected once. V usage is TRBV11-2 and J usage is TRBJ2-3, with TRBD2 identical over 9 bases. V lost 2 bases and J lost 6; bases outside the gene matches: 12. CDR3 length: 17 residues. From germline, CDR1 is SGHAT and CDR2 FQNNGV. The CDR3 here is CASSLRASGVATDTQYF. In DNA form, the CDR3 reads TGTGCCAGCAGCTTAAGGGCTAGCGGGGTGGCAACGGATACGCAGTATTTT.

The chain joins TRBV19 to TRBJ2-3; 10 bases match TRBD2. The CDR3 runs to 15 residues. Germline V CDR1 and CDR2: LNHDA, SQIVND (reference sequence). V gave up 10 bases and J gave up 2 bases; unmatched junction bases: 9. The CDR3 nucleotides are TGTGCCACCCAACTAGCGGGGATATCCACAGATACGCAGTATTTT. Protein: CATQLAGISTDTQYF.

This chain links TRBV4-1 with TRBJ2-7; 10 nucleotides agree with TRBD1. Germline loops: CDR1 MGHRA, CDR2 YSYEKL. V was clipped by 1 base and J by 4 bases; unmatched bases: 4. The length of the CDR3 is 15 residues. The CDR3 protein is CASSQVADRGYEQYF. The CDR3 DNA reads as TGCGCCAGCAGCCAAGTAGCGGACAGGGGGTACGAGCAGTACTTC.

CDR3 protein: CASSQEQGEPGNTIYF. CDR3 sequence (DNA): TGCGCCAGCAGCCAAGAACAGGGAGAACCAGGAAACACCATATATTTT. The rearrangement uses TRBV4-3 and TRBJ1-3; D may be TRBD1 (6 bases). The CDR3 contains 16 residues. The germline V gene encodes CDR1 LGHNA and CDR2 YSLEER. The V and J ends lost 0 bases and 4 bases respectively, with 13 bases between them.

The rearrangement links TRBV7-9 to TRBJ2-7, with 10 positions matching TRBD2. Germline V gene lookup returns CDR1 SEHNR and CDR2 FQNEAQ (reference sequence). V trimming: 6 bases; J trimming: 6 bases; junction bases outside the gene matches: 8. The CDR3 has 14 residues. The CDR3 nucleotides are TGTGCCAGCAGTAATCGTGGACTAGCGGTCGAGCAGTACTTC. Translated, it gives CASSNRGLAVEQYF.

This clone showed up just a few times. This chain connects TRBV15 to TRBJ1-6, with D perhaps TRBD1 (5 bases). The CDR3 length is 13 residues. V was trimmed by 3 bases and J by 14 bases, leaving 14 bases between them. In germline, CDR1 is LNHNV, CDR2 YYDKDF (reference sequence). The CDR3 DNA reads as TGTGCCACCAGCAGTGCGGGGGGGTGGTCCCTCCACTTT. It encodes CATSSAGGWSLHF. Looking up the rest from reference TRBV15 and TRBJ1-6 gives the full variable domain: DAMVIQNPRYQVTQFGKPVTLSCSQTLNHNVMYWYQQKSSQAPKLLFHYYDKDFNNEADTPDNFQSRRPNTSFCFLDIRSPGLGDTAMYLCATSSAGGWSLHFGNGTRLTVT.

This chain links TRBV25-1 with TRBJ1-6; D remains ambiguous. The V end was cut by 4 bases, the J end by 7 bases, with 5 bases between. Germline CDR1 and CDR2: MGHDK and SYGVNS. CDR3 length: 12 amino acids. The CDR3 bases are TGTGCCAGCAGTGCCCAGAATTCACCCCTCCACTTT. Amino acids: CASSAQNSPLHF.

The table lists this clone with many counts. The rearrangement links TRBV19 to TRBJ2-1, with TRBD2 matching over 9 bases. This CDR3 spans 17 amino acids. The V gene's germline CDR1 is LNHDA and CDR2 SQIVND (reference sequence). J lost 1 base, V lost 2 bases, and 6 bases had no gene match. The CDR3 DNA sequence: TGTGCCAGTAGTATACCCAAGCGGGGGGAATCCTACAATGAGCAGTTCTTC. This translates into CASSIPKRGESYNEQFF.

The chain combines TRBV9 with TRBJ2-1; 11 bases are a match to TRBD2. V was clipped by 6 bases and J by 8 bases; unmatched bases: 10. This CDR3 contains 15 residues. CDR1 and CDR2 from the germline V gene are SGDLS and YYNGEE. The CDR3 DNA reads TGTGCCAGCACCTTGACTAGCGGGATAGGGGATGAGCAGTTCTTC. Amino acid sequence: CASTLTSGIGDEQFF.

V gene TRBV4-1 combines with J gene TRBJ1-4; TRBD1 aligns across 7 bases. Germline CDR1 is MGHRA and CDR2 is YSYEKL. The J segment lost 6 bases and the V segment lost 1 base, leaving 5 bases of the junction unmatched. The CDR3 is 15 residues long. The CDR3 spells CASSQAPQGDEKLFF. The CDR3 DNA is TGCGCCAGCAGCCAAGCCCCCCAGGGGGATGAAAAACTGTTTTTT.

The V call is TRBV28, the J call TRBJ1-2, with D perhaps TRBD1 (5 bases). The germline gives CDR1 MDHEN, CDR2 SYDVKM. This CDR3 region has 12 residues. V gave up 3 bases and J gave up 5 bases, with 7 bases separating them. As DNA, the CDR3 is TGTGCCAGCAGTTTGGGGCCTTATGGCTACACCTTC. Translated, it gives CASSLGPYGYTF.

Only one count was recorded for this clone. The chain has TRBV6-2 or TRBV6-3 and TRBJ2-5; TRBD2 agrees at 10 bases. Trimming removed 2 bases from V and 7 bases from J; junction bases left unmatched: 1. The V gene's germline CDR1 is MNHEY and CDR2 SVGEGT. CDR3 length: 13 amino acids. CDR3 amino acids: CASSYRLAGTQYF. CDR3 bases: TGTGCCAGCAGTTACCGACTAGCGGGGACCCAGTACTTC.

In its sample, this clone was seen a few times. The V call is TRBV5-1, the J call TRBJ2-7; 8 positions agree with TRBD2. Trimming removed 1 base from V and 1 base from J; junction bases left unmatched: 7. Germline lookup yields CDR1 SGHRS and CDR2 YFSETQ. This CDR3 is built from 16 residues. CDR3 nucleotide sequence: TGCGCCAGCAGCTTGCCGGGACTAGGCCGTTCCTACGAGCAGTACTTC. Protein sequence: CASSLPGLGRSYEQYF.

The chain uses TRBV28 and TRBJ2-5; the match to TRBD2 covers 10 bases. The CDR3 consists of 17 residues. Germline CDR1 and CDR2: MDHEN and SYDVKM. The J segment lost 2 bases and the V segment lost 6 bases, leaving 12 bases of the junction unmatched. The CDR3 nucleotides are TGTGCCAGCAGCTCCCCCCTAGCGGGAGAGGCGCAAGAGACCCAGTACTTC. Amino acid sequence: CASSSPLAGEAQETQYF.

This clone appeared once. The rearrangement joins TRBV6-6 to TRBJ1-1; TRBD1 aligns across 7 bases. V lost 6 bases, J lost 7 bases, and 11 bases stayed unmatched. CDR3 size: 14 residues. Germline CDR1 and CDR2: MNHNY and SVGAGI (reference sequence). The chain's CDR3 is CASRLTGLRFEAFF. CDR3 coding DNA: TGTGCCAGCAGGTTGACAGGGCTAAGGTTTGAAGCTTTCTTT.

This chain joins TRBV2 and TRBJ2-1, with 9 positions matching TRBD2. The CDR3 is made up of 16 amino acids. V lost 6 bases to trimming and J lost 7 bases; unmatched junction nucleotides: 13. Germline V gene data show CDR1 as SNHLY and CDR2 as FYNNEI. The CDR3: CASRTGGTSGLNEQFF. CDR3 nucleotide sequence: TGTGCCAGCAGAACGGGGGGAACTAGCGGGTTGAATGAGCAGTTCTTC.

The V gene is TRBV2, the J gene TRBJ1-2; 8 positions match TRBD1. Germline loops: CDR1 SNHLY, CDR2 FYNNEI. V gave up 6 bases and J gave up 6 bases; unmatched junction bases: 12. The CDR3 is 15 amino acids. The DNA of the CDR3 is TGTGCCAGCAGCGAGAATCTAAGGACAGGGAATGGCTACACCTTC. Translation: CASSENLRTGNGYTF.

CDR3 region: CASSRGGNTGELFF. The CDR3 DNA reads as TGCGCCAGCAGCCGGGGAGGGAACACCGGGGAGCTGTTTTTT. V is TRBV4-1 and J is TRBJ2-2; possibly TRBD2 for D (6 bases). Trimming cost V 4 bases and J 1 base, with 7 bases left between them. Germline V gene data show CDR1 as MGHRA and CDR2 as YSYEKL. The CDR3 extends over 14 amino acids.

The chain recombines TRBV18 with TRBJ2-7, with D perhaps TRBD2 (5 bases). V was pared by 2 bases and J by 0 bases, with 14 bases between. The length of the CDR3 is 16 residues. CDR1 is KGHSH, CDR2 LQKENI, per germline. The CDR3 nucleotides read TGTGCCAGCTCACCAGGGAGCACAGTCGACTCCTACGAGCAGTACTTC. Its protein product is CASSPGSTVDSYEQYF.

This clone was picked up a small number of times. J is TRBJ2-5 and V is TRBV2, with D possibly being TRBD1 (5 bases). V lost 4 bases, J lost 5 bases, and 14 bases lay in between. CDR3 length equals 14 residues. Germline CDR1 and CDR2: SNHLY and FYNNEI. CDR3: CASSGGRSRETQYF. As DNA, the CDR3 is TGTGCCAGCAGTGGGGGCAGGAGCAGGGAGACCCAGTACTTC.

V usage is TRBV10-3 and J usage is TRBJ1-2; D gene unclear. Deletions cut 6 bases from V and 0 bases from J, with 8 bases between. Per the germline V gene, CDR1 is ENHRY and CDR2 is SYGVKD. This CDR3 comprises 13 residues. The CDR3 DNA sequence: TGTGCCATCAGGCAGGCCACTAACTATGGCTACACCTTC. It specifies CAIRQATNYGYTF.

The chain links TRBV29-1 to TRBJ1-2; 7 nucleotides match TRBD1. The CDR3 spans 14 residues. J was trimmed by 0 bases and V by 7 bases; bases with no gene match: 8. The germline V gene has CDR1 SQVTM and CDR2 ANQGSEA. The DNA of the CDR3 is TGCAGCGCCGGCGGGGACAGTACTAACTATGGCTACACCTTC. It codes for CSAGGDSTNYGYTF.

V gene TRBV18 combines with J gene TRBJ1-2, with D perhaps TRBD1 (6 bases). The CDR3 is 13 amino acids. V lost 6 bases and J lost 8, with 16 bases in between. Germline CDR1 and CDR2: KGHSH and LQKENI. The CDR3 sequence is CASSPGAGDGYTF. The CDR3 nucleotides read TGTGCCAGCTCCCCCGGGGCAGGGGACGGCTACACCTTC.

The rearrangement links TRBV11-3 to TRBJ2-3, with TRBD2 matching over 9 bases. Germline CDR1 reads SGHNT; CDR2 reads YENEEA. The CDR3 covers 19 residues. After removal of 8 bases from V and 6 bases from J, the junction contained 24 bases not matched to a gene. The CDR3 protein is CASSSQGWDIAGETDTQYF. DNA of the CDR3: TGTGCCAGCTCTTCCCAGGGGTGGGACATAGCGGGAGAGACGGATACGCAGTATTTT.

The chain carries TRBV12-5 and TRBJ2-3; D perhaps matches TRBD2 (6 bases). The V end lost 6 bases, the J end lost 3 bases, and 10 bases lay between the germline ends. Germline V gene sequence: CDR1 LGHNT, CDR2 FRNRAP. This CDR3 spans 13 amino acids. This chain's CDR3 is CASGSGATDTQYF. CDR3 nucleotides: TGTGCTAGTGGATCGGGAGCGACAGATACGCAGTATTTT. Drawing the rest from reference TRBV12-5 and TRBJ2-3, the complete variable domain is DARVTQTPRHKVTEMGQEVTMRCQPILGHNTVFWYRQTMMQGLELLAYFRNRAPLDDSGMPKDRFSAEMPDATLATLKIQPSEPRDSAVYFCASGSGATDTQYFGPGTRLTVL.

This clone was observed once. The chain couples TRBV28 to TRBJ1-5; tentatively, D is TRBD1 (6 bases). Germline lookup yields CDR1 MDHEN and CDR2 SYDVKM. The germline V and J ends were trimmed by 7 bases and 3 bases, with 13 bases remaining between them. The CDR3 is 14 residues long. CDR3 coding DNA: TGTGCCAGCAAGGGAGGGGGGGTCAATCAGCCCCAGCATTTT. Its translation is CASKGGGVNQPQHF. Looking up the rest from reference TRBV28 and TRBJ1-5 gives the full variable domain: DVKVTQSSRYLVKRTGEKVFLECVQDMDHENMFWYRQDPGLGLRLIYFSYDVKMKEKGDIPEGYSVSREKKERFSLILESASTNQTSMYLCASKGGGVNQPQHFGDGTRLSIL.

The V and J genes are TRBV7-6 and TRBJ2-7, with D possibly matching TRBD1 (5 bases). The germline V gene encodes CDR1 SGHVS and CDR2 FNYEAQ. The V gene lost 5 bases and the J gene lost 0 bases, with 11 bases spanning the gap. This CDR3 contains 14 residues. CDR3 region: CASSTRQGSYEQYF. The CDR3 nucleotides are TGTGCCAGCAGCACCAGGCAGGGCTCCTACGAGCAGTACTTC.

The genes are TRBV6-6 and TRBJ2-7; no definite D call. This CDR3 is 11 amino acids long. V was shortened by 6 bases and J by 5 bases, with 8 bases between the two germline ends. Germline V gene sequence: CDR1 MNHNY, CDR2 SVGAGI (reference sequence). The CDR3 DNA is TGTGCCAGCAGCCAGTATGACGAGCAGTACTTC. It translates to CASSQYDEQYF.

The rearrangement joins TRBV15 to TRBJ1-2; D is ambiguous. CDR1 is LNHNV and CDR2 is YYDKDF in the germline V gene (reference sequence). The CDR3 length is 13 residues. V was shortened by 1 base and J by 5 bases, with 8 bases between the two germline ends. CDR3 DNA sequence: TGTGCCACCAGCAGAGGCGAGGCTTATGGCTACACCTTC. Protein sequence: CATSRGEAYGYTF.

This sequence joins TRBV18 and TRBJ1-3, with unresolved D. Trimming cost V 5 bases and J 0 bases, with 8 bases left between them. The CDR3 has 14 amino acids. Germline CDR1 is KGHSH and CDR2 is LQKENI. In DNA form, the CDR3 reads TGTGCCAGCTCAGTTAGCGGCTCTGGAAACACCATATATTTT. This translates into CASSVSGSGNTIYF.